Each of the 17 T cell receptor beta chains below was sequenced from the same sample in a study of cytomegalovirus exposure and HLA in healthy donors. Method: immunoSEQ multiplex PCR; TCRdb's copy keeps in-frame clones and lacks some. Here the sample spans around 250,000 clones, about 90% being singletons. The sample was PBMCs. The receptors derive from a woman in her late teens or twenties in good health and CMV-seronegative.

CDR3: CASSPQFDRVKETQYF. CDR3 DNA: TGTGCCAGCAGTCCCCAATTTGACAGGGTAAAAGAGACCCAGTACTTC. J is TRBJ2-5 and V is TRBV27, with 7 nucleotides matching TRBD1. Germline lookup yields CDR1 MNHEY and CDR2 SMNVEV (reference sequence). Germline trimming cut 5 bases from V and 3 bases from J; bases unmatched to any gene: 12. The CDR3 is 16 amino acids.

The chain couples TRBV6-5 to TRBJ2-1; D remains unclear. The germline V gene encodes CDR1 MNHEY and CDR2 SVGAGI. CDR3 length: 14 amino acids. Trimming took off 0 bases at V and 5 bases at J, with 8 bases between the two ends. Here the CDR3 reads CASSYSRLNNEQFF. CDR3 in DNA: TGTGCCAGCAGTTACTCGAGACTGAACAATGAGCAGTTCTTC.

The chain uses TRBV5-1 and TRBJ2-6; no reliable D call. This CDR3 contains 15 residues. CDR1 and CDR2 (germline): SGHRS, YFSETQ. The germline V and J ends were trimmed by 4 bases and 1 base, with 9 bases remaining between them. CDR3 sequence reads: CASSMMASGANVLTF. DNA for the CDR3: TGCGCCAGCAGCATGATGGCTTCTGGGGCCAACGTCCTGACTTTC.

This clone was counted once. This chain links TRBV9 with TRBJ2-2, with 9 nucleotides matching TRBD2. V was pared by 3 bases and J by 5 bases, with 11 bases of the junction left unmatched. Germline loops: CDR1 SGDLS, CDR2 YYNGEE. The CDR3 covers 17 residues. The CDR3 nucleotides are TGTGCCAGCAGCGCTCACTTAGCGGGGGCTTGGACCGGGGAGCTGTTTTTT. Its translation is CASSAHLAGAWTGELFF.

V usage is TRBV6-6 and J usage is TRBJ1-5; D call uncertain. Germline-derived CDR1 and CDR2 are MNHNY and SVGAGI (reference sequence). Trimming took off 2 bases at V and 5 bases at J, with 4 bases between the two ends. CDR3 length: 12 residues. The CDR3 nucleotides read TGTGCCAGCAGTTACCCCGATCAGCCCCAGCATTTT. It yields the protein CASSYPDQPQHF.

The chain uses TRBV7-9 and TRBJ2-7; TRBD2 aligns across 7 bases. Germline loops: CDR1 SEHNR, CDR2 FQNEAQ (reference sequence). With 1 base clipped from V and 5 bases from J, the junction kept 2 bases outside the gene matches. The CDR3 contains 13 residues. The CDR3 spells CASSLGLADEQYF. In DNA, the CDR3 is TGTGCCAGCAGCTTAGGACTAGCCGACGAGCAGTACTTC.

The V and J genes are TRBV7-9 and TRBJ2-1; 7 nucleotides match TRBD2. CDR1 and CDR2 from the germline V gene are SEHNR and FQNEAQ (reference sequence). The V segment lost 1 base and the J segment 7 bases; nucleotides outside the gene matches: 4. CDR3 length: 14 residues. The CDR3 reads CASSLVNSGNEQFF. In DNA, the CDR3 is TGTGCCAGCAGCTTAGTTAATAGCGGGAATGAGCAGTTCTTC.

The rearrangement uses TRBV10-3 and TRBJ2-2; the match to TRBD1 covers 7 bases. Germline V gene sequence: CDR1 ENHRY, CDR2 SYGVKD. The CDR3 runs 17 residues. With 6 bases clipped from V and 0 bases from J, the junction kept 10 bases outside the gene matches. CDR3 sequence: CAIRATGVGSNTGELFF. CDR3 DNA sequence: TGTGCCATCAGAGCCACAGGGGTCGGCTCGAACACCGGGGAGCTGTTTTTT.

The rearrangement links TRBV6-6 to TRBJ2-4; D might be TRBD2 (5 bases). V lost 7 bases and J 2 bases, leaving 15 bases between the germline ends. Germline V CDR1 and CDR2: MNHNY, SVGAGI (reference sequence). This CDR3 is 15 amino acids long. CDR3 amino acids: CASTYEGVTKNIQYF. CDR3 coding DNA: TGTGCCAGCACCTACGAGGGAGTTACCAAAAACATTCAGTACTTC.

This rearrangement joins TRBV9 to TRBJ2-1; tentatively, D is TRBD1 (5 bases). The V end lost 3 bases, the J end lost 3 bases, and 7 bases lay between the germline ends. Germline V gene lookup returns CDR1 SGDLS and CDR2 YYNGEE. This CDR3 contains 13 residues. CDR3: CASSADSYNEQFF. CDR3 bases: TGTGCCAGCAGCGCCGACAGCTACAATGAGCAGTTCTTC.

The rearrangement joins TRBV5-6 to TRBJ2-7; TRBD2 matches at 10 bases. The CDR3 length is 15 residues. Unmatched junction bases numbered 8, after V lost 4 bases and J lost 4 bases. Per the germline V gene, CDR1 is SGHDT and CDR2 is YYEEEE. CDR3 sequence reads: CASSRLAGAAYEQYV. CDR3 in DNA: TGTGCCAGCAGCCGACTAGCGGGTGCCGCTTACGAGCAGTACGTC.

The rearrangement joins TRBV7-3 to TRBJ2-2; D may be TRBD2 (7 bases). CDR1 and CDR2 from the germline V gene are SGHTA and FQGTGA. The CDR3 consists of 17 residues. V lost 3 bases and J lost 0, with 14 bases in between. CDR3 amino acids: CASSLGGGISNTGELFF. CDR3 nucleotide sequence: TGTGCCAGCAGCTTGGGCGGGGGCATTTCGAACACCGGGGAGCTGTTTTTT.

The V gene is TRBV27, the J gene TRBJ1-1; weak D call: TRBD1 (5 bases). CDR1 and CDR2 from the germline V gene are MNHEY and SMNVEV (reference sequence). V shed 8 bases and J shed 1 base, with 11 bases lying between them. The CDR3 has 13 amino acids. As DNA, the CDR3 is TGTGCCAGCGGAATGGGGGGGAACACTGAAGCTTTCTTT. It codes for CASGMGGNTEAFF.

The chain recombines TRBV11-2 with TRBJ2-7; no clear D gene. Per the germline V gene, CDR1 is SGHAT and CDR2 is FQNNGV. The CDR3 length is 13 residues. Trimming removed 4 bases at V and 3 bases at J, with 10 bases between. The CDR3 DNA sequence: TGTGCCAGCAGCTCGATCACAGACTACGAGCAGTACGTC. Translating it yields CASSSITDYEQYV.

This chain links TRBV18 with TRBJ2-6; 8 bases map to TRBD1. The CDR3 contains 18 residues. J lost 0 bases, V lost 3 bases, and 7 bases had no gene match. CDR1 and CDR2 (germline): KGHSH, LQKENI. Here the CDR3 DNA reads TGTGCCAGCTCACCTCAGGGGGCGGACCTCTCTGGGGCCAACGTCCTGACTTTC. Amino acids: CASSPQGADLSGANVLTF.

This clone has a single count. The CDR3, as DNA: TGTGCCAGCAGCCTAGGACAGGGTGTCACCTACGAGCAGTACTTC. It encodes CASSLGQGVTYEQYF. V and J are TRBV28 and TRBJ2-7, with 8 bases aligning to TRBD1. The ends lost 6 bases at V and 2 bases at J; junction bases unmatched: 9. CDR3 size: 15 residues. Germline CDR1 MDHEN, CDR2 SYDVKM.

The V gene is TRBV2, the J gene TRBJ2-3, with 9 bases fitting TRBD2. The germline V gene has CDR1 SNHLY and CDR2 FYNNEI. The CDR3 contains 17 residues. Trimming at V came to 8 bases and at J to 0 bases, leaving 12 bases not matched to a gene. As DNA, the CDR3 is TGTGCCAGCCCCCTGTCGACTAGCGGACTGAGCACAGATACGCAGTATTTT. Amino acids: CASPLSTSGLSTDTQYF.